This record covers a single T cell receptor (beta chain). These data come from a study of T cells in Graves' hyperthyroidism and ophthalmopathy. Germline-derived CDR1 and CDR2 are GTSNPN and SVGIG (reference sequence). V lost 5 bases and J lost 4; bases outside the gene matches: 4. There are 12 residues in the CDR3. TCR beta CDR3 regions were amplified from RNA. The TCR CDR3 first-round RT-PCR relied on the HTBI primer set. TCRdb ran MiXCR on the multiplex PCR reads and lists one entry per CDR3 protein. Seen here are 600,000 to 700,000 distinct CDR3 sequences, approximately 15% observed once, and the top ten hold approximately 4.2%.

The chain carries TRBV30 and TRBJ1-1, with TRBD1 matching 7 bases. Sequenced: blood. The TCR originated in a woman in her forties with Graves' ophthalmopathy. The CDR3 here is CAWSQGGTEAFF. The CDR3 DNA reads as TGTGCCTGGTCTCAGGGGGGCACTGAAGCTTTCTTT.